Listed here are 7 T cell receptor beta chains from one sample, sequenced in a study of blood T cell repertoires in COVID-19 (dated by TCRdb to the early 2020s). The library was obtained by the immunoSEQ multiplex PCR assay. The clones in this table, taken by TCRdb from immuneACCESS, are in-frame only. Not every clone is retained; where verified, under half of the shortfall comes from an unresolved V gene, and the cause of the rest is unknown. This sample holds around 130,000 clones; around 80% were observed only once. Of the sample, 15% to 20% falls within the top ten clones. Sequencing used peripheral blood. These receptors all come from a man in his fifties or sixties with active or convalescent COVID-19.

The chain joins TRBV6-5 to TRBJ2-2; maybe TRBD2 (5 bases). CDR3 length: 14 amino acids. V lost 2 bases, J lost 6 bases, and 10 bases lay in between. Per germline, CDR1 MNHEY and CDR2 SVGAGI. CDR3 bases: TGTGCCAGCAGTTACCACGGAGGTTCCGGGGAGCTGTTTTTT. Amino acid sequence: CASSYHGGSGELFF.

The chain couples TRBV5-1 to TRBJ1-2; D unresolved. The CDR3 is 14 amino acids. Germline assignment: CDR1 SGHRS and CDR2 YFSETQ. The V end lost 1 base, the J end lost 3 bases, and 10 bases lay between the germline ends. CDR3 sequence: CASSLRGADYGYTF. DNA of the CDR3: TGCGCCAGCAGCTTGCGGGGTGCTGACTATGGCTACACCTTC.

This chain joins TRBV14 and TRBJ2-3; D uncertain. Germline assignment: CDR1 SGHDN and CDR2 FVKESK. This CDR3 is built from 14 residues. Trimming removed 1 base at V and 3 bases at J, with 8 bases between. CDR3 protein: CASSQGFETDTQYF. CDR3 nucleotide sequence: TGTGCCAGCAGCCAAGGGTTCGAGACAGATACGCAGTATTTT.

The sample holds many counts of this clone. This rearrangement joins TRBV4-2 to TRBJ1-5; TRBD1 matches at 10 bases. The V segment lost 0 bases and the J segment 6 bases; nucleotides outside the gene matches: 8. From germline, CDR1 is LGHNA and CDR2 YNFKEQ. CDR3 length equals 17 residues. The CDR3: CASSQDPGTGDVQPQHF. CDR3 DNA: TGTGCCAGCAGCCAAGATCCCGGGACAGGGGATGTTCAGCCCCAGCATTTT.

The chain uses TRBV5-1 and TRBJ2-1; 10 bases match TRBD2. CDR1 SGHRS and CDR2 YFSETQ come from the germline V gene. The ends lost 0 bases at V and 7 bases at J; junction bases unmatched: 4. The CDR3 spans 15 residues. The CDR3 loop is CASSLGLAGENEQFF. The DNA for the CDR3 is TGCGCCAGCAGCTTGGGGCTAGCGGGAGAGAATGAGCAGTTCTTC.

The CDR3 region has the DNA TGTGCCAGCAGTTTCGGGAACAGGGGCTACGAGCAGTACTTC. It encodes CASSFGNRGYEQYF. The V and J genes are TRBV28 and TRBJ2-7; 7 bases align to TRBD1. Germline assignment: CDR1 MDHEN and CDR2 SYDVKM. Trimming cost V 3 bases and J 3 bases; bases outside gene matches: 5. The CDR3 is 14 amino acids.

This clone was counted between two and nine times. The chain carries TRBV7-9 and TRBJ2-2; the D gene is possibly TRBD1 (6 bases). This CDR3 is built from 19 residues. The V gene lost 3 bases and the J gene lost 0 bases, with 20 bases spanning the gap. CDR1 and CDR2 (germline): SEHNR, FQNEAQ (reference sequence). The CDR3 DNA follows: TGTGCCAGCAGCTTTCAGTCCTCCCACAGGGACACGAACACCGGGGAGCTGTTTTTT. It yields the protein CASSFQSSHRDTNTGELFF.